This T cell receptor beta chain was identified during a study of shared clonotypes between healthy human individuals. About the study: Researchers drew samples from two women and a few men aged 18 to 49.

Per sorted-subset replicate PCR, input was around 220 ng DNA, representing tens of thousands of T cell genomes. Profiled with immunoSEQ multiplex PCR; TCRdb holds only in-frame clones, not every one. The table lists nearly 2 million clones, approximately 95% of them singletons. General study results and limits: Researchers found naive subsets generally carried larger estimated richness than memory subsets.

CDR3 length: 13 amino acids. The germline gives CDR1 GTSNPN, CDR2 SVGIG (reference sequence). V shed 0 bases and J shed 5 bases, with 7 bases lying between them. Cells designated naive CD8 were CD45RO-negative and were positively selected for CCR7, with terminally differentiated effector memory CD45RA+ cells excluded. The study enrolled healthy HIV-negative adults without recent acute infections or vaccinations as donors. As concerns this clone: The target antigen is unknown.

This receptor was taken from a man aged 18 to 29 in good health. The rearrangement uses TRBV30 and TRBJ2-2; D is unclear. Sequenced sample: naive CD8+ T cells sorted from blood. The CDR3 protein is CAWSVGVTGELFF. Here the CDR3 DNA reads TGTGCCTGGAGTGTCGGCGTAACCGGGGAGCTGTTTTTT.